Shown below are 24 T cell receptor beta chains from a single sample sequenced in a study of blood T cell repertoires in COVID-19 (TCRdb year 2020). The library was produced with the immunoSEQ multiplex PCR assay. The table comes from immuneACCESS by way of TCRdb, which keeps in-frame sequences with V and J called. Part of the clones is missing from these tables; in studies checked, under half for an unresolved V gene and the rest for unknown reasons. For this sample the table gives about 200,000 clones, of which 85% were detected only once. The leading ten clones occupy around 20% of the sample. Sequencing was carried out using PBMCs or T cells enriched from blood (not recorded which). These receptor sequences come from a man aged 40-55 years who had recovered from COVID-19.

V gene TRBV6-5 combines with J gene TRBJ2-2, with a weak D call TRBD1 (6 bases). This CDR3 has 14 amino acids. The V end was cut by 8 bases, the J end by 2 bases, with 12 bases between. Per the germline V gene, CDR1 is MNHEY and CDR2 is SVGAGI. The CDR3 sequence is CASAQGLNTGELFF. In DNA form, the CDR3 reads TGTGCCAGCGCCCAGGGGCTAAACACCGGGGAGCTGTTTTTT.

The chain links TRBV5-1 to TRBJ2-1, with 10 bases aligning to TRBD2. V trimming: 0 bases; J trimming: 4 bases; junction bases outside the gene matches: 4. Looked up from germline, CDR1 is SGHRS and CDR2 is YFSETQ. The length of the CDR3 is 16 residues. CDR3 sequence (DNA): TGCGCCAGCAGCTTGGGGCTAGCGGGAGAGTACAATGAGCAGTTCTTC. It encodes CASSLGLAGEYNEQFF.

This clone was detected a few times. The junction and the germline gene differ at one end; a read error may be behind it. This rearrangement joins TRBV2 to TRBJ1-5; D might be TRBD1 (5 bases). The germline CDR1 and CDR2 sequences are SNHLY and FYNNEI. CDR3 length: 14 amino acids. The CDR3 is CASRWGSSDQPQHF. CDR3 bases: TGTGCCAGCAGGTGGGGCTCTAGCGATCAGCCCCAGCATTTT. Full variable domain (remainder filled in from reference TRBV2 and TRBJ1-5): EPEVTQTPSHQVTQMGQEVILRCVPISNHLYFYWYRQILGQKVEFLVSFYNNEISEKSEIFDDQFSVERPDGSNFTLKIRSTKLEDSAMYFCASRWGSSDQPQHFGDGTRLSIL.

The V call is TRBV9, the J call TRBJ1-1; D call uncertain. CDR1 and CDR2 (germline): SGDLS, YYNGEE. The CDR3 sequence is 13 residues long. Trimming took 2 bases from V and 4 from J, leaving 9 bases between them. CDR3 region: CASSVTESTEAFF. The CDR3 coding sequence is TGTGCCAGCAGCGTCACAGAGAGCACTGAAGCTTTCTTT.

In DNA, the CDR3 is TGTGCCAGCAGCCGCCGCGGGAACTATGGCTACACCTTC. Amino acids: CASSRRGNYGYTF. This rearrangement joins TRBV7-2 to TRBJ1-2, with no clear D. Germline V gene lookup returns CDR1 SGHTA and CDR2 FQGNSA. Trimming left V 5 bases short and J 2 bases short, with 9 bases between. The CDR3 spans 13 residues.

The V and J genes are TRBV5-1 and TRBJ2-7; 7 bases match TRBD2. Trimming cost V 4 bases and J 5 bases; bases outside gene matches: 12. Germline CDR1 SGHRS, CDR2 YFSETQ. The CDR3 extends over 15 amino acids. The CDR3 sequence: CASSPAGGSTHEQYF. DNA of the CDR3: TGCGCCAGCAGCCCCGCTGGCGGGAGTACCCACGAGCAGTACTTC.

CDR3 in DNA: TGTGCCAGTAGTATTCAAACAAACGCAGGTTGGTCGGCCGGGGAGCTGTTTTTT. Residues: CASSIQTNAGWSAGELFF. The chain employs TRBV19 and TRBJ2-2; D is unclear. The CDR3 contains 18 residues. V was trimmed by 3 bases and J by 6 bases, leaving 23 bases between them. Germline values: CDR1 LNHDA, CDR2 SQIVND (reference sequence).

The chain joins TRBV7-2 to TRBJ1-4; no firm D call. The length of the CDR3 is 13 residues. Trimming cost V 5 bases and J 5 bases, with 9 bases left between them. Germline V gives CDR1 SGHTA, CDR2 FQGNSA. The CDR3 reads CASSIELNEKLFF. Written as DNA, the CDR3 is TGTGCCAGCAGCATCGAGCTAAATGAAAAACTGTTTTTT.

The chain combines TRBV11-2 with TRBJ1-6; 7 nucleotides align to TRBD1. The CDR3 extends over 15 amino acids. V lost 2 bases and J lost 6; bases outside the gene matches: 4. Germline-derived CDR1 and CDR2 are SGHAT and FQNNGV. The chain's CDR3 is CASSLMTGSNSPLHF. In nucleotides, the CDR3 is TGTGCCAGCAGCTTAATGACAGGGTCTAATTCACCCCTCCACTTT.

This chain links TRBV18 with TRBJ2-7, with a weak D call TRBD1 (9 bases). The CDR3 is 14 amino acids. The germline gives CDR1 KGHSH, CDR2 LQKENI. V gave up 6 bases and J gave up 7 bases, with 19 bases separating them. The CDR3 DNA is TGTGCCAGCTCTCGCGGGACAGGGACTAGAGAGCAGTACTTC. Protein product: CASSRGTGTREQYF.

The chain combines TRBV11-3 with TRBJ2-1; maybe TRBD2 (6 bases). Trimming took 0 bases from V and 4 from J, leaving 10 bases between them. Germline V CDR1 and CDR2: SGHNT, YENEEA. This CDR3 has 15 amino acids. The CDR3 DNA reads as TGTGCCAGCAGCTTAGATGGCGGGACTTACAATGAGCAGTTCTTC. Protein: CASSLDGGTYNEQFF.

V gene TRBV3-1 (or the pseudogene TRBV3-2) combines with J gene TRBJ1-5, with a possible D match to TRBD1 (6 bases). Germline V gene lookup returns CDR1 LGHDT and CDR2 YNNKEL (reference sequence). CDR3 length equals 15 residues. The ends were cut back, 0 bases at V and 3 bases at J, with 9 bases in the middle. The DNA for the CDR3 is TGTGCCAGCAGCCAAGAGGGGGCCTACAATCAGCCCCAGCATTTT. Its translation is CASSQEGAYNQPQHF.

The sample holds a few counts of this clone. The CDR3: CASSLREGNYGYTF. The CDR3 region has the DNA TGTGCCAGCAGCCTCCGGGAGGGGAACTATGGCTACACCTTC. This rearrangement joins TRBV6-5 to TRBJ1-2; TRBD1 is a possible D gene (5 bases). Germline CDR1 and CDR2: MNHEY and SVGAGI. The CDR3 consists of 14 residues. V dropped 6 bases and J dropped 2 bases, with 13 bases sitting between them.

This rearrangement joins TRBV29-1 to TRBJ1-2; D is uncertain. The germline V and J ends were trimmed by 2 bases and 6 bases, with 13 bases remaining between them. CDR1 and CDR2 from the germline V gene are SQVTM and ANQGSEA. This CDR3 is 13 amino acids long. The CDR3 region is CSVEPWGADGYTF. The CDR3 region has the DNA TGCAGCGTTGAACCCTGGGGAGCGGATGGCTACACCTTC.

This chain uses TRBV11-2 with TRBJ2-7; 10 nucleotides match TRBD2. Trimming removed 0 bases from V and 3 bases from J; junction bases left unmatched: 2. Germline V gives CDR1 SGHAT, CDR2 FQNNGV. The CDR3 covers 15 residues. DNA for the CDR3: TGTGCCAGCAGCTTAGAGGCTAGCGGGAGCTACGAGCAGTACTTC. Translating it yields CASSLEASGSYEQYF.

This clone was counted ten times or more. CDR3 DNA sequence: TGTGCCAGTGGAGGGGGCCCGAGCTCCTATAATTCACCCCTCCACTTT. The encoded protein is CASGGGPSSYNSPLHF. J is TRBJ1-6 and V is TRBV27; 7 bases are a match to TRBD1. With V trimmed by 9 bases and J by 0 bases, 8 bases remained unmatched. CDR3 length equals 16 residues. Looked up from germline, CDR1 is MNHEY and CDR2 is SMNVEV (reference sequence).

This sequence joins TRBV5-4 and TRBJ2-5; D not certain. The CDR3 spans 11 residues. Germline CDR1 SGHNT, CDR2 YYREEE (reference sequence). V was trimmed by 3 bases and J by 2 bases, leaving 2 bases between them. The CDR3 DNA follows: TGTGCCAGCAGCTCACAAGAGACCCAGTACTTC. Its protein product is CASSSQETQYF.

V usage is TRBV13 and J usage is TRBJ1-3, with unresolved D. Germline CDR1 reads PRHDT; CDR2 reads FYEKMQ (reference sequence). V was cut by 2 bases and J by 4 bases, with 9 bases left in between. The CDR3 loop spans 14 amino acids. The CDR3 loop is CASSLRGSGNTIYF. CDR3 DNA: TGTGCCAGCAGCTTAAGAGGGTCCGGAAACACCATATATTTT.

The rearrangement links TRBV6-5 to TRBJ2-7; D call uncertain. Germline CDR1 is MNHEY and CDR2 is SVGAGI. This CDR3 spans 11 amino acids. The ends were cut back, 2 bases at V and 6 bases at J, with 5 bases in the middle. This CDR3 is CASSYGSEQYF. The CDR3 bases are TGTGCCAGCAGTTACGGTAGCGAGCAGTACTTC.

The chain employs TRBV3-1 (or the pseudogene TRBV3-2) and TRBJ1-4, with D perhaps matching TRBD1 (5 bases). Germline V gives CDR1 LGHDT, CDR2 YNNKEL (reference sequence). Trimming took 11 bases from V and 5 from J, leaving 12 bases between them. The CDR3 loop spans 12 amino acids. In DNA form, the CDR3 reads TGTGCCGCAGGGCGGCCCAATGAAAAACTGTTTTTT. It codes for CAAGRPNEKLFF.

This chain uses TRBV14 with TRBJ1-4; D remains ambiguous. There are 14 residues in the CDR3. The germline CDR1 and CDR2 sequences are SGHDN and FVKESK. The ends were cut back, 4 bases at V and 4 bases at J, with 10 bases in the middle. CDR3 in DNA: TGTGCCAGCAGCCCAGGATTGCGTAATGAAAAACTGTTTTTT. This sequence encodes CASSPGLRNEKLFF.

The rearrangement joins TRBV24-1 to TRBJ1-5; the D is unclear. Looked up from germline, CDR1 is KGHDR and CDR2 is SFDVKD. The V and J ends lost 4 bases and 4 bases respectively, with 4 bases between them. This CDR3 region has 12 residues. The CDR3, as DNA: TGTGCCACCAGTGACTATAATCAGCCCCAGCATTTT. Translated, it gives CATSDYNQPQHF.

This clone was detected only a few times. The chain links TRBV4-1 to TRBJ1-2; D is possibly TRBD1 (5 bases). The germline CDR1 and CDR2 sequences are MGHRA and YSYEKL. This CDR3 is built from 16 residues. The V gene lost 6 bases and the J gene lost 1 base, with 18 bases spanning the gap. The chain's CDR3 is CASRDPRQRLNYGYTF. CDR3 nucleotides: TGCGCCAGCAGGGACCCCCGACAGAGACTTAACTATGGCTACACCTTC.

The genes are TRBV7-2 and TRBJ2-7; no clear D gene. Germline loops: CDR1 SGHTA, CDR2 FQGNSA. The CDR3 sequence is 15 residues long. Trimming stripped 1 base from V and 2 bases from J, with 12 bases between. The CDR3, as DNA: TGTGCCAGCAGCTTAGTTATTGGCCCCACCTACGAGCAGTACTTC. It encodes CASSLVIGPTYEQYF.